Below, one T cell receptor beta chain is given with its context. This clonotype has a count of ten or more. Its recognized antigen is unknown. Per-base qualities were not stored, and no clone one base away is much larger. This record belongs to a study of neurological immune-mediated disorders (dated by TCRdb to the late 2010s). About the study as a whole: Using UMI-based sequencing, the study compared peripheral blood TCR-beta repertoires from patients with HTLV-I-associated myelopathy (HAM/TSP), patients with multiple sclerosis, and healthy controls. The cohort comprised 60 to 75 subjects: 15 or so HAM/TSP patients, 35 or so multiple sclerosis patients and about 20 healthy controls. Longitudinal samples, technical triplicates and paired sorted CD4+ and CD8+ T-cell subsets, alongside PBMC samples, were included among the approximately 110 TCR-beta libraries.

The research as a whole found: Expanded clones from different subjects shared no identical CDR3 amino acid sequences, which suggests that TCR-beta repertoires were private in all groups. TCR clonal expansion was greatest in HAM/TSP patients and smallest in MS patients, who ranked below even healthy controls.

CDR1 and CDR2 were assigned from the germline V gene as KGHSH and LQKENI. Measured from the cysteine to the phenylalanine, the CDR3 is 15 residues long. Only the CDR3 portion is preserved as DNA: 45 bases, with reading frame beginning at the first base. V is clipped by 3 bases and J by 6 bases, and the sequence between their germline boundaries is 12 bases long. To synthesize cDNA, template-switch 5'RACE was performed with a primer carrying a 10-nucleotide random unique molecular identifier so that each TCR transcript was tagged. Every sequencing run yielded over 170 million TCR-beta sequences covering 15-18 subjects. The RNeasy kit was used to extract total RNA. The KAPA Real-time Library Amplification kit was used to amplify TCR-beta VDJ regions with primers for the TCR constant region and the 5'RACE anchor. A first PCR added sample indexes and Illumina adaptors, and a second PCR then raised library yield. After purification with Ampure beads, the TCR product of roughly 650 bp was size-selected on a 2% E-gel SizeSelection system. Library quality was checked on a Bioanalyzer, concentration was measured with Qubit, and libraries were quantified with the Kapa Library Quantification kit before pooling. Libraries were sequenced paired-end 2 x 150 bp on an Illumina HiSeq 2500. To increase sequence diversity, roughly 24-31% phiX was spiked into each library pool. Per the original workflow: The UMI-based MiGEC pipeline processed quality-filtered reads and removed over 90% of raw TCR sequences during error correction. IMGT germline references were used for aligning VDJ genes, and each clonotype was defined as a unique CDR3 amino acid sequence together with its V-J genes. VDJtools evaluated clonal expansion, Shannon diversity and CDR3 relatedness (CalcPairwiseDistances, ClusterSamples); CLCbio workbench built phylogenetic trees. Expanded clones were defined as having at least 8 unique UMIs, based on coefficient-of-variation modelling across technical triplicates. Through fastp at Q25 and MiXCR, TCRdb rebuilt clones from the public reads, retaining in-frame beta chains. A single entry per CDR3 protein holds the most common genes and DNA from its merged rows. The V and J calls, along with clone size, are taken from TCRdb and not from the paper's own processing. This sample has roughly 76,000 distinct CDR3 sequences in its table, and less than 15% of those were observed once. About 7% of the sample rests with the top ten.

Healthy controls were blood bank volunteers in Maryland, USA. Libraries from unsorted PBMCs were made from 2 million PBMCs kept in RNAlater at -80 degrees C until RNA extraction. Peripheral blood underwent Ficoll-Hypaque density gradient centrifugation to isolate PBMCs, which were then cryopreserved in liquid nitrogen. Sample: PBMCs. The sequence joins TRBV18 to TRBJ1-6, with no reliable assignment of the D segment. This sequence originates from a woman aged 45-60 years in good health. The CDR3 in this case is CASSPDLSLNSPLHF. The sequenced DNA: TGTGCCAGCTCACCGGACCTCTCCCTTAATTCACCCCTCCACTTT. Reference TRBV18 and TRBJ1-6 proteins supply the regions before and after the CDR3; the full variable domain is: NAGVMQNPRHLVRRRGQEARLRCSPMKGHSHVYWYRQLPEEGLKFMVYLQKENIIDESGMPKERFSAEFPKEGPSILRIQQVVRGDSAAYFCASSPDLSLNSPLHFGNGTRLTVT.